This T cell receptor (beta chain) was identified during a study of CD8+ T cells in alopecia areata. Whole-study results and caveats: Scalp samples also yield sequences from resident alphabeta T cells of normal skin. Among patients, TCR sharing was less clear than in mice, a difference possibly due in part to HLA diversity in the patient population.

Germline V gene data show CDR1 as SQVTM and CDR2 as ANQGSEA. The V segment lost 8 bases and the J segment 0 bases; nucleotides outside the gene matches: 9. The CDR3 is 15 amino acids. Reverse transcribed after extraction, RNA yielded cDNA as the sequencing template. The assay was immunoSEQ multiplex PCR, and TCRdb's table has in-frame clones only and misses some. The data hold 95,000 to 150,000 clones, with about 46% observed a single time. Peripheral blood samples and lesional scalp punch biopsies were obtained from alopecia areata patients. This clone showed up just a few times. What it recognizes is unknown.

The chain recombines TRBV29-1 with TRBJ2-1; 8 bases match TRBD2. This clonotype was obtained from a human donor with alopecia areata. The sample comprised NKG2D-low CD8+ T cells sorted from blood. The CDR3 here is CSTMRGVSSYNEQFF. In nucleotides, the CDR3 is TGCAGCACCATGCGGGGGGTCAGCTCCTACAATGAGCAGTTCTTC.